This entry features one TCR beta chain sequence. What it binds is not known. The sample belongs to a study of cytomegalovirus exposure and HLA in healthy donors. Regarding the study as a whole: Per published accounts, TCR beta sequences correctly predicted the HLA-A and HLA-B alleles of most subjects.

This CDR3 is built from 19 residues. V dropped 0 bases and J dropped 0 bases, with 18 bases sitting between them. Germline V gives CDR1 SGHVS, CDR2 FQNEAQ. The study sampled nominally healthy donors, though unrecorded immune exposures were likely. Vbeta (60) and Jbeta (13) primers were used in the PCR. Original data processing: Later, an analysis found roughly 80 million unique TCR beta chains, and 8.5 million to 12 million of these were shared. The repertoire was sequenced with immunoSEQ multiplex PCR; TCRdb's copy has only in-frame clones and lacks some. V and J calls and clone size are given by that table; D and trimming were obtained from the DNA. The table shows under 250,000 clones, with about 77% occurring only once.

The TCR was taken from a woman aged 25-40 years in good health and CMV-seronegative. The sample was PBMCs. The chain combines TRBV7-8 with TRBJ1-5; D unclear. For the CDR3, the DNA is TGTGCCAGCAGCTTAGCTCTCGGAGGAGGAGGGAATAGCAATCAGCCCCAGCATTTT. As protein: CASSLALGGGGNSNQPQHF.